Detailed here is one T cell receptor beta chain. Its antigen remains unknown. The data are from a study of blood T cells in healthy people across ages. Study as a whole: For every two T cells, template switching captured about one barcoded beta molecule.

Study-wide points: Fewer expanded clones and more diversity marked long-lived versus aged donors. Per million T cells, the diversity of TCR beta decreased roughly linearly as age advanced.

The use of a sample-barcoded 5' primer and a J-beta primer mix characterized a second PCR of roughly 7 to 12 cycles. Through a template-switch adaptor with 12 random nucleotides, each cDNA molecule received a tag. TCRdb reprocessed the 5' RACE reads with MiXCR, giving one entry per CDR3 protein. The sample includes roughly 1,300,000 distinct CDR3 sequences, 59% of them seen just once. Material for sequencing was blood. This receptor was taken from a man aged 18 to 30 in good health.

The CDR3 region has the DNA TGTGCCAACTCCCCGGGGCCTAGCGGGGAAGGCAATGAGCAGTTCTTC. Translated, it gives CANSPGPSGEGNEQFF. The genes are TRBV10-3 and TRBJ2-1, with 9 positions matching TRBD2. Germline V gene data show CDR1 as ENHRY and CDR2 as SYGVKD. J gave up 6 bases and V 10 bases, and 16 bases lay outside the gene matches. The CDR3 spans 16 residues.